Below are 27 T cell receptor beta chains sequenced from a single sample in a study of cytomegalovirus exposure and HLA in healthy donors. PCR was performed using 60 Vbeta and 13 Jbeta primers. Measured with immunoSEQ multiplex PCR; TCRdb has only the in-frame clones, and not every one. This table has under 250,000 clones, about 88% appearing once. Sequencing was done on a sample of PBMCs. The receptors were sampled from a girl aged 2 to 10 in good health and CMV-seronegative.

V is TRBV11-2 and J is TRBJ2-1, with a weak D call TRBD2 (5 bases). The germline gives CDR1 SGHAT, CDR2 FQNNGV. The CDR3 has 11 amino acids. The V and J ends lost 4 bases and 10 bases respectively, with 8 bases between them. Here the CDR3 reads CASSSIAEQFF. CDR3 bases: TGTGCCAGCAGCTCGATAGCGGAGCAGTTCTTC.

J is TRBJ2-7 and V is TRBV27; TRBD1 matches 10 bases. Germline loops: CDR1 MNHEY, CDR2 SMNVEV (reference sequence). Trimming removed 5 bases from V and 5 bases from J; junction bases left unmatched: 6. The CDR3 sequence is 14 residues long. CDR3 nucleotide sequence: TGTGCCAGCAGTAGAAGACAGGGGGCTAACGAGCAGTACTTC. Its protein is CASSRRQGANEQYF.

The chain joins TRBV7-3 to TRBJ2-1, with 9 bases identical to TRBD2. Trimming removed 4 bases from V and 8 bases from J; junction bases left unmatched: 9. From germline, CDR1 is SGHTA and CDR2 FQGTGA. The CDR3 has 15 residues. CDR3 in amino acids: CASSSTSGQGYEQFF. CDR3 DNA: TGTGCCAGCAGCTCCACTAGCGGGCAGGGGTATGAGCAGTTCTTC.

The rearrangement links TRBV19 to TRBJ2-1; TRBD2 aligns across 8 bases. Germline V gene sequence: CDR1 LNHDA, CDR2 SQIVND (reference sequence). The junction had 6 bases not matched to a gene; V was cut back by 4 bases and J by 4 bases. The CDR3 is made up of 15 amino acids. CDR3 residues: CASSKVVAGYNEQFF. As DNA, the CDR3 is TGTGCCAGTAGTAAGGTGGTAGCGGGATACAATGAGCAGTTCTTC.

As concerns this clone: A junction end diverges from the germline sequence, so it may reflect a read error. V usage is TRBV18 and J usage is TRBJ2-6; D might be TRBD1 (5 bases). The CDR3 totals 14 residues. Germline CDR1 is KGHSH and CDR2 is LQKENI. In DNA form, the CDR3 reads TGTGCCAGCTCCCTTGGCTCTGGGGCCAACGTCCTGACTTTT. Its translation: CASSLGSGANVLTF.

The DNA for the CDR3 is TGTGCCAGCAGCTTAACAGGGACGGCGAACACTGAAGCTTTCTTT. Translating it yields CASSLTGTANTEAFF. The V call is TRBV7-8, the J call TRBJ1-1; D perhaps matches TRBD1 (6 bases). Trimming removed 2 bases from V and 1 base from J, with 11 bases in between. Germline CDR1 and CDR2: SGHVS and FQNEAQ. The CDR3 is made up of 15 amino acids.

This chain uses TRBV2 with TRBJ1-4; 7 bases match TRBD1. The germline CDR1 and CDR2 sequences are SNHLY and FYNNEI. The CDR3 covers 14 residues. J was trimmed by 6 bases and V by 6 bases; bases with no gene match: 7. CDR3 bases: TGTGCCAGCAGCGACAGGGTCGGGGATGAAAAACTGTTTTTT. Its translation: CASSDRVGDEKLFF.

This clone appeared a few times. The chain links TRBV5-1 to TRBJ2-7; 10 bases line up with TRBD2. Losses at the gene ends were 0 bases for V and 1 base for J; bases not matched to a gene: 10. CDR3 length equals 18 residues. CDR1 and CDR2 from the germline V gene are SGHRS and YFSETQ. This CDR3 is CASSLAGSGGTLSYEQYF. The CDR3 coding sequence is TGCGCCAGCAGCTTGGCCGGTAGCGGGGGGACACTTTCCTACGAGCAGTACTTC.

This chain connects TRBV11-2 to TRBJ2-3; 10 bases match TRBD2. V was pared by 5 bases and J by 5 bases, with 16 bases of the junction left unmatched. This CDR3 is 18 amino acids long. In germline, CDR1 is SGHAT, CDR2 FQNNGV. In DNA, the CDR3 is TGTGCCAGCAGCGTCCGCTACCTAAGCGGGAGGGCCGAAGATACGCAGTATTTT. Amino acid sequence: CASSVRYLSGRAEDTQYF.

J is TRBJ1-6 and V is TRBV6-6; D unclear. Looked up from germline, CDR1 is MNHNY and CDR2 is SVGAGI (reference sequence). The V and J ends lost 1 base and 9 bases respectively, with 13 bases between them. CDR3 length: 15 residues. The DNA for the CDR3 is TGTGCCAGCAGTTACTTGGACCCCGGGATTTCACCCCTCCACTTT. Its translation is CASSYLDPGISPLHF.

In regard to this clone: The sample contains more than one DNA sequence encoding this CDR3. DNA of the CDR3: TGTGCCAGCAGTGCTGGACAGGGGAGCAATCAGCCCCAGCATTTT. This encodes CASSAGQGSNQPQHF. This chain uses TRBV2 with TRBJ1-5; 9 nucleotides align to TRBD1. This CDR3 spans 15 amino acids. Unmatched junction bases numbered 2, after V lost 4 bases and J lost 1 base. Germline lookup yields CDR1 SNHLY and CDR2 FYNNEI.

This chain uses TRBV4-1 with TRBJ2-1, with 12 bases that match TRBD2. The length of the CDR3 is 15 residues. Trimming took 1 base from V and 9 from J; bases not matched to a gene: 4. The germline V gene has CDR1 MGHRA and CDR2 YSYEKL. The CDR3 DNA follows: TGCGCCAGCAGCCAAGGACTAGCGGGAGCAGTTGAGCAGTTCTTC. Translating gives CASSQGLAGAVEQFF.

The J gene is TRBJ2-1, the V gene TRBV5-4; 10 bases match TRBD1. Per germline, CDR1 SGHNT and CDR2 YYREEE (reference sequence). Unmatched junction bases numbered 7, after V lost 2 bases and J lost 8 bases. The CDR3 has 15 residues. CDR3 amino acids: CASSFTGQGSDEQFF. CDR3 nucleotide sequence: TGTGCCAGCAGCTTTACGGGACAGGGGTCAGATGAGCAGTTCTTC.

This rearrangement joins TRBV19 to TRBJ2-1, with D perhaps TRBD1 (6 bases). Germline CDR1 is LNHDA and CDR2 is SQIVND (reference sequence). Trimming pared 3 bases from V and 5 bases from J, leaving 8 bases between. This CDR3 contains 13 residues. This chain's CDR3 is CASSIQGHNEQFF. In DNA form, the CDR3 reads TGTGCCAGTAGTATCCAGGGGCACAATGAGCAGTTCTTC.

V is TRBV15 and J is TRBJ2-2, with D possibly being TRBD1 (6 bases). The length of the CDR3 is 17 residues. V was pared by 4 bases and J by 4 bases, with 19 bases between. The germline CDR1 and CDR2 sequences are LNHNV and YYDKDF (reference sequence). This chain's CDR3 is CATSTYLVGAGTGELFF. The CDR3 coding sequence is TGTGCCACCAGCACCTACCTCGTGGGGGCGGGCACCGGGGAGCTGTTTTTT.

Only one count was recorded for this clone. The J gene is TRBJ1-5, the V gene TRBV30; D is perhaps TRBD1 (6 bases). The V gene's germline CDR1 is GTSNPN and CDR2 SVGIG (reference sequence). Trimming removed 0 bases at V and 7 bases at J, with 16 bases between. CDR3 length equals 15 residues. The CDR3 nucleotides read TGTGCCTGGAGTGTAAGGGGGTATCGGCGGCAGCCCCAGCATTTT. Amino acid sequence: CAWSVRGYRRQPQHF.

The chain combines TRBV18 with TRBJ2-7; the D is unclear. The CDR3 length is 13 residues. With 6 bases removed from V and 5 bases from J, the gap between germline ends came to 14 bases. Germline CDR1 KGHSH, CDR2 LQKENI. The CDR3 sequence is CASSLSLNNEQYF. The DNA of the CDR3 is TGTGCCAGCTCTCTCTCCTTAAACAACGAGCAGTACTTC. The full variable domain, its missing parts supplied by reference TRBV18 and TRBJ2-7, is NAGVMQNPRHLVRRRGQEARLRCSPMKGHSHVYWYRQLPEEGLKFMVYLQKENIIDESGMPKERFSAEFPKEGPSILRIQQVVRGDSAAYFCASSLSLNNEQYFGPGTRLTVT.

The V call is TRBV19, the J call TRBJ2-1; 9 bases fit TRBD2. The J segment lost 4 bases and the V segment lost 6 bases, leaving 10 bases of the junction unmatched. Per the germline V gene, CDR1 is LNHDA and CDR2 is SQIVND (reference sequence). The CDR3 is made up of 16 amino acids. The CDR3 sequence is CASSRERGVLYNEQFF. CDR3 coding DNA: TGTGCCAGTAGCCGCGAGCGGGGGGTACTATACAATGAGCAGTTCTTC.

The rearrangement uses TRBV29-1 and TRBJ2-1; TRBD2 is a possible D gene (6 bases). This CDR3 region has 16 residues. Between the trimmed V and J ends, which lost 0 bases and 0 bases, there was a span of 12 bases. The germline CDR1 and CDR2 sequences are SQVTM and ANQGSEA. The CDR3 DNA reads as TGCAGCGTTGAAGAGGGGCTCGGGAGCTCCTACAATGAGCAGTTCTTC. Translating it yields CSVEEGLGSSYNEQFF.

The J gene is TRBJ2-7, the V gene TRBV15; 8 bases agree with TRBD1. V was pared by 0 bases and J by 1 base, with 2 bases of the junction left unmatched. The CDR3 has 15 amino acids. Germline CDR1 reads LNHNV; CDR2 reads YYDKDF (reference sequence). CDR3 in DNA: TGTGCCACCAGCAGAGACAGGGGGCCTTCCTACGAGCAGTACTTC. This encodes CATSRDRGPSYEQYF.

The chain recombines TRBV21-1 with TRBJ2-7; the D call in the table, TRBD2, was not verified against the DNA. TRBV21-1 is termed a pseudogene. The CDR3 covers 16 residues. This chain's CDR3 is CASSSSQAGGSYEQYF. In DNA, the CDR3 is TGTGCCAGCAGCTCCAGCCAGGCGGGAGGGAGCTACGAGCAGTACTTC.

The CDR3 DNA is TGTGCCACCAGCAGAGTTTTATCACGGCAGCCCCAGCATTTT. This encodes CATSRVLSRQPQHF. The V gene is TRBV15, the J gene TRBJ1-5, with D uncertain. V lost 1 base and J lost 7, with 11 bases in between. Germline CDR1 reads LNHNV; CDR2 reads YYDKDF (reference sequence). This CDR3 spans 14 amino acids.

This clone appeared a single time. The chain is built from TRBV29-1 and TRBJ2-2; D perhaps matches TRBD1 (6 bases). Germline V gene sequence: CDR1 SQVTM, CDR2 ANQGSEA. The ends were cut back, 5 bases at V and 0 bases at J, with 19 bases in the middle. There are 17 residues in the CDR3. This CDR3 reads CSVRGRGPLPNTGELFF. The CDR3 region has the DNA TGCAGCGTTCGTGGCAGGGGCCCTCTTCCGAACACCGGGGAGCTGTTTTTT.

Of note for this clone: Different DNA sequences within this sample yield the same CDR3. The chain is built from TRBV6-1 and TRBJ1-5, with 8 bases matching TRBD1. CDR3 length: 14 amino acids. The germline CDR1 and CDR2 sequences are MNHNS and SASEGT. J was trimmed by 4 bases and V by 1 base; bases with no gene match: 0. The CDR3 bases are TGTGCCAGCAGTGAAGGGACAGGGAATCAGCCCCAGCATTTT. Its protein is CASSEGTGNQPQHF.

The CDR3 DNA sequence: TGTGCCAGCAGGGGGACATTGCTGAACACTGAAGCTTTCTTT. Protein sequence: CASRGTLLNTEAFF. V usage is TRBV6-1 and J usage is TRBJ1-1, with D possibly TRBD1 on 6 matching bases. The CDR3 totals 14 residues. Germline lookup yields CDR1 MNHNS and CDR2 SASEGT. V was trimmed by 6 bases and J by 0 bases, leaving 11 bases between them.

The chain joins TRBV5-1 to TRBJ2-5; 8 nucleotides align to TRBD2. Per germline, CDR1 SGHRS and CDR2 YFSETQ. V was pared by 4 bases and J by 3 bases, with 8 bases of the junction left unmatched. The CDR3 length is 15 residues. CDR3 protein: CASSPGGGREETQYF. The CDR3 DNA sequence: TGCGCCAGCAGCCCCGGGGGGGGACGGGAAGAGACCCAGTACTTC.

The chain joins TRBV30 to TRBJ1-2; the D gene is possibly TRBD1 (6 bases). The CDR3 spans 11 residues. V was clipped by 0 bases and J by 12 bases, with 11 bases between them. Germline loops: CDR1 GTSNPN, CDR2 SVGIG (reference sequence). The CDR3 nucleotides read TGTGCCTGGAGTGTGAACAGGGCGAACACCTTC. It specifies CAWSVNRANTF.